The rows below give T cell receptor beta chains drawn from one sample of a study of siplizumab effects on memory and regulatory T cells. Libraries were prepared by immunoSEQ multiplex PCR; TCRdb keeps only in-frame clonotypes and omits some of them. The repertoire holds 100,000 or so clones, about 94% seen once, with about 0.16% in the top ten. The sample comprised non-Treg CD4+ T cells sorted from blood. The receptor source for this set is a human donor in good health. Each CDR3 is given with its conserved first and last residue. The order of the fields is D gene, J gene, V gene, clone size, CDR3 DNA, CDR3 protein. D genes are given only for firm matches. The listing skips clone size in some rows; elsewhere it reads once, few, many or a size class.

d_call: TRBD2; j_call: TRBJ2-6; v_call: TRBV7-8; clone_size: NA; cdr3_nt: TGTGGCTCGGGGGGGCCTTCAGGGGCCAACGTCCTGACTTTC; cdr3_aa: CGSGGPSGANVLTF
d_call: TRBD1; j_call: TRBJ2-7; v_call: TRBV7-2; clone_size: NA; cdr3_nt: TGTGCCAGCAGCTCGACAGGGTTGTTGGTCGAGCAGTACTTC; cdr3_aa: CASSSTGLLVEQYF
d_call: TRBD1; j_call: TRBJ2-1; v_call: TRBV4-1; clone_size: NA; cdr3_nt: TGCGCCAGCAGCCAATCTCCCGGCCGGGACAGGTACAATGAGCAGTTCTTC; cdr3_aa: CASSQSPGRDRYNEQFF
d_call: NA; j_call: TRBJ2-5; v_call: TRBV29-1; clone_size: NA; cdr3_nt: TGCAGCGTTAGGACGGGAGAGACCCAGTACTTC; cdr3_aa: CSVRTGETQYF
d_call: NA; j_call: TRBJ2-3; v_call: TRBV6-4; clone_size: NA; cdr3_nt: TGTGCCAGCAAGCAGAGGATTGGGGCAGATACGCAGTATTTT; cdr3_aa: CASKQRIGADTQYF
d_call: NA; j_call: TRBJ1-1; v_call: TRBV30; clone_size: few; cdr3_nt: TGTGCCTGGAGTGTGCGTATGAACACTGAAGCTTTCTTT; cdr3_aa: CAWSVRMNTEAFF
d_call: TRBD2; j_call: TRBJ2-7; v_call: TRBV5-4; clone_size: NA; cdr3_nt: TGTGCCAGCAGCTTGGGGACTAGCGGGGGACTCCGGGTCGAGCAGTACTTC; cdr3_aa: CASSLGTSGGLRVEQYF
d_call: NA; j_call: TRBJ2-3; v_call: TRBV9; clone_size: once; cdr3_nt: TGTGCCAGCAGCGTCCTTAGGGTGGACTTGGATACGCAGTATTTT; cdr3_aa: CASSVLRVDLDTQYF
d_call: NA; j_call: TRBJ2-3; v_call: TRBV30; clone_size: once; cdr3_nt: TGTGCCTGGAGTAGTTATACGCAGTATTTT; cdr3_aa: CAWSSYTQYF
d_call: NA; j_call: TRBJ1-4; v_call: TRBV6-5; clone_size: NA; cdr3_nt: TGTGCCAGCAGGGGGCTAACTAATGAAAAACTGTTTTTT; cdr3_aa: CASRGLTNEKLFF
d_call: NA; j_call: TRBJ2-7; v_call: TRBV5-6; clone_size: NA; cdr3_nt: TGTGCCAGCATTTATCATGGGGGGTTCCGTCACGAGCAGTACTTC; cdr3_aa: CASIYHGGFRHEQYF
d_call: NA; j_call: TRBJ1-2; v_call: TRBV7-9; clone_size: NA; cdr3_nt: TGTGCCAGCAGCTCCGACACGAAAGTCGGTGGCTACACCTTC; cdr3_aa: CASSSDTKVGGYTF
d_call: TRBD1; j_call: TRBJ2-7; v_call: TRBV6-5; clone_size: NA; cdr3_nt: TGTGCCAGCAGTTACTCCGGACAGGGGGCCCACTACGAGCAGTACTTC; cdr3_aa: CASSYSGQGAHYEQYF
d_call: TRBD2; j_call: TRBJ2-1; v_call: TRBV19; clone_size: NA; cdr3_nt: TGTGCCAGTACTAGCGGGGGGAATACTAATGAGCAGTTCTTC; cdr3_aa: CASTSGGNTNEQFF
d_call: NA; j_call: TRBJ2-2; v_call: TRBV4-2; clone_size: NA; cdr3_nt: TGTGCCAGCAGCCAGCGGGATGGGACCGGGGAGCTGTTTTTT; cdr3_aa: CASSQRDGTGELFF
d_call: NA; j_call: TRBJ2-1; v_call: TRBV11-3; clone_size: NA; cdr3_nt: TGTGCCAGCAGCTTCACTGATGAGCAGTTCTTC; cdr3_aa: CASSFTDEQFF
d_call: NA; j_call: TRBJ2-6; v_call: TRBV30; clone_size: NA; cdr3_nt: TGTGCCTGGAGTGGCCAGGAGGCTGGGGCCAACGTCCTGACTTTC; cdr3_aa: CAWSGQEAGANVLTF
d_call: NA; j_call: TRBJ2-7; v_call: TRBV10-3; clone_size: NA; cdr3_nt: TGTGCCATCAGTCTTGACGGTTCCTACGAGCAGTACTTC; cdr3_aa: CAISLDGSYEQYF
d_call: NA; j_call: TRBJ1-2; v_call: TRBV15; clone_size: NA; cdr3_nt: TGTGCCACCAGCAGCGGACCCTCGGACTATGGCTACACCTTC; cdr3_aa: CATSSGPSDYGYTF
d_call: TRBD2; j_call: TRBJ2-5; v_call: TRBV12-5; clone_size: once; cdr3_nt: TGTGCTAGTGGTCCGGAATTCCGGACTAGCGGGGGGGCCGGGTTGAAGACCCAGTACTTC; cdr3_aa: CASGPEFRTSGGAGLKTQYF
d_call: NA; j_call: TRBJ1-5; v_call: TRBV28; clone_size: NA; cdr3_nt: TGTGCCAGCACCCCGGCACAACAGCCCCAGCATTTT; cdr3_aa: CASTPAQQPQHF
d_call: NA; j_call: TRBJ2-7; v_call: TRBV10-2; clone_size: NA; cdr3_nt: TGCGCCGGGGGGACAGCTTACGAGCAGTACTTC; cdr3_aa: CAGGTAYEQYF
d_call: TRBD1; j_call: TRBJ2-1; v_call: TRBV7-2; clone_size: NA; cdr3_nt: TGTGCCAGCAGCTCCATCGACAGGGGTTGGGACAATGAGCAGTTCTTC; cdr3_aa: CASSSIDRGWDNEQFF
d_call: TRBD1; j_call: TRBJ2-1; v_call: TRBV15; clone_size: NA; cdr3_nt: TGTGCCACCAGCAGATTCCAGGGGGAGAGTGAGCAGTTCTTC; cdr3_aa: CATSRFQGESEQFF
d_call: NA; j_call: TRBJ2-7; v_call: TRBV5-6; clone_size: NA; cdr3_nt: TGTGCCAGTTCCTACAATACAGGGACGGGATCCTACGAGCAGTACTTC; cdr3_aa: CASSYNTGTGSYEQYF
d_call: TRBD1; j_call: TRBJ2-3; v_call: TRBV27; clone_size: NA; cdr3_nt: TGTGCCAGCAGTTTTCAGGGGGCGCTCAGCACAGATACGCAGTATTTT; cdr3_aa: CASSFQGALSTDTQYF
d_call: NA; j_call: TRBJ2-1; v_call: TRBV28; clone_size: NA; cdr3_nt: TGTGCCAGCAGTTTCCCCGGACAGCCGAGAGAGCCCCTCAACACCTACAATGAGCAGTTCTTC; cdr3_aa: CASSFPGQPREPLNTYNEQFF
d_call: TRBD1; j_call: TRBJ1-6; v_call: TRBV11-2; clone_size: NA; cdr3_nt: TGTGCCAGCAGCTTAGAGGGACAGAATTTGAATTCACCCCTCCACTTT; cdr3_aa: CASSLEGQNLNSPLHF
d_call: NA; j_call: TRBJ1-1; v_call: TRBV6-5; clone_size: NA; cdr3_nt: TGTGCCAGCAGTTGGGTGGGGGGCTCTGAAGCTTTCTTT; cdr3_aa: CASSWVGGSEAFF
d_call: NA; j_call: TRBJ2-3; v_call: TRBV9; clone_size: NA; cdr3_nt: TGTGCCAGCAGCGTCTTGGTGGGGAGTAATACAGATACGCAGTATTTT; cdr3_aa: CASSVLVGSNTDTQYF
d_call: TRBD1; j_call: TRBJ2-7; v_call: TRBV6-6; clone_size: NA; cdr3_nt: TGTGCCAGCAGTCAGTACAGGGGGAGCAGCTACGAGCAGTACTTC; cdr3_aa: CASSQYRGSSYEQYF
d_call: NA; j_call: TRBJ1-1; v_call: TRBV11-2; clone_size: NA; cdr3_nt: TGTGCCAGCAGCGCCAGTACATGGGGTGGTACTGAAGCTTTCTTT; cdr3_aa: CASSASTWGGTEAFF
d_call: NA; j_call: TRBJ1-1; v_call: TRBV14; clone_size: NA; cdr3_nt: TGTGCCAGCAGCCGAAAAGCAGGGCACACTGAAGCTTTCTTT; cdr3_aa: CASSRKAGHTEAFF
d_call: NA; j_call: TRBJ1-5; v_call: TRBV29-1; clone_size: NA; cdr3_nt: TGCAGCGCCCAAGCTCCCGGGCAGCCCCAGCATTTT; cdr3_aa: CSAQAPGQPQHF
d_call: TRBD1; j_call: TRBJ1-4; v_call: TRBV12-5; clone_size: NA; cdr3_nt: TGTGCTAGTGGCCGACAGGGAACTAATGAAAAACTGTTTTTT; cdr3_aa: CASGRQGTNEKLFF
d_call: NA; j_call: TRBJ2-1; v_call: TRBV9; clone_size: once; cdr3_nt: TGTGCCAGCAGCGTAAACAGATACAATGAGCAGTTCTTC; cdr3_aa: CASSVNRYNEQFF
d_call: NA; j_call: TRBJ1-6; v_call: TRBV19; clone_size: once; cdr3_nt: TGTGCCAGTAGTATAGTTGGGAAAGGGGCACCCCTCCACTTT; cdr3_aa: CASSIVGKGAPLHF
d_call: TRBD2; j_call: TRBJ2-1; v_call: TRBV29-1; clone_size: NA; cdr3_nt: TGCAGCGTCTCCCGAGGGTTAAGCGGGGGCCCCTCCAATGAGCAGTTCTTC; cdr3_aa: CSVSRGLSGGPSNEQFF
d_call: TRBD2; j_call: TRBJ2-5; v_call: TRBV6-5; clone_size: NA; cdr3_nt: TGTGCCAGCAGTTACGCGGGGGAAGAGACCCAGTACTTC; cdr3_aa: CASSYAGEETQYF
d_call: NA; j_call: TRBJ2-3; v_call: TRBV6-1; clone_size: NA; cdr3_nt: TGTGCCAGCAGCCGGCCTCCAGATACGCAGTATTTT; cdr3_aa: CASSRPPDTQYF